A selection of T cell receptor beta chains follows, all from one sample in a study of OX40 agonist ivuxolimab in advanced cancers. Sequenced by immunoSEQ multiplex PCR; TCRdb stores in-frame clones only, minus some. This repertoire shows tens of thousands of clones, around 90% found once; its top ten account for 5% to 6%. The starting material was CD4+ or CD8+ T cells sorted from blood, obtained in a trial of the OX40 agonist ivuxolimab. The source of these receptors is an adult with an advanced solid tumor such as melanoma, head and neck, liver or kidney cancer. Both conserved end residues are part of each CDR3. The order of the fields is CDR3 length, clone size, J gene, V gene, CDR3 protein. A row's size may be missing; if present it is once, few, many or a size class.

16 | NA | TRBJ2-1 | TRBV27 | CASSFKTRLANNEQFF
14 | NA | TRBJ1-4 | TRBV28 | CASMRTPRNEKLFF
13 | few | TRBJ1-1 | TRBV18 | CASSLQGELQAFF
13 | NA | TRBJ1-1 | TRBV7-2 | CASSRAGRTEAFF
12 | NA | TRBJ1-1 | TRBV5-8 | CASSFGQFEAFF
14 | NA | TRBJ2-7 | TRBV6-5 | CASSYSDLINEQYF
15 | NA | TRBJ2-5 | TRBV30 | CAWSVWTGAQETQYF
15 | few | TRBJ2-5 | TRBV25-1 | CASSGAVPIKETQYF
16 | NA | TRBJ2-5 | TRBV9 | CASSVAGPGGGETQYF
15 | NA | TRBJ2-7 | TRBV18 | CASSPSGTSNYEQYF
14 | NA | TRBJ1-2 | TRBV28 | CASSFPGPLGGYTF
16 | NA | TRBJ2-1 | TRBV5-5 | CASSSTGLAEDNEQFF